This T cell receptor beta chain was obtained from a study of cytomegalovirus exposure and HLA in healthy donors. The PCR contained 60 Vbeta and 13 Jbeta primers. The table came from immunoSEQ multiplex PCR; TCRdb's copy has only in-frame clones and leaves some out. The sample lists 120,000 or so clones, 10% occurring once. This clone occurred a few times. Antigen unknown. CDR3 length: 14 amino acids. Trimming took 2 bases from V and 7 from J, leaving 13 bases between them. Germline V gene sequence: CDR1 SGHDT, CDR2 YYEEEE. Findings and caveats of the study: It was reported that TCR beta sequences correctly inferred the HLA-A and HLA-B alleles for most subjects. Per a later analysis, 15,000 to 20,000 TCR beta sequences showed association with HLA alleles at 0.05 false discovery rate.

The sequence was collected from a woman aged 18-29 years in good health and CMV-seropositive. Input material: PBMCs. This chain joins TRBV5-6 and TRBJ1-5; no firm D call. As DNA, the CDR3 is TGTGCCAGCAGCTTAGGACGGGGTCTCCAGCCCCAGCATTTT. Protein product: CASSLGRGLQPQHF.